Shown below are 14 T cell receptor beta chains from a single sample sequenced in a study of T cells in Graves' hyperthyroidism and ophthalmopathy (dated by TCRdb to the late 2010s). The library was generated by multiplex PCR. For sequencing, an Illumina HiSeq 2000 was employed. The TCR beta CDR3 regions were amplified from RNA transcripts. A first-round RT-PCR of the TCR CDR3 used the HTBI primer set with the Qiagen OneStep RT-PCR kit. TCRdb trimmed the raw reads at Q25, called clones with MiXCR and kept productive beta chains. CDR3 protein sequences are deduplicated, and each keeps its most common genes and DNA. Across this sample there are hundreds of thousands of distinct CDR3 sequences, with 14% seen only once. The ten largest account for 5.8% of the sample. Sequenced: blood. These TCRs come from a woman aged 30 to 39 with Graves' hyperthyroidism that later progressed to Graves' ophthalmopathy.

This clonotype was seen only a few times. Written as DNA, the CDR3 is TGTGCCAGCAGTCGCGGGGGCACTGGGGCCAACGTCCTGACTTTC. It specifies CASSRGGTGANVLTF. This sequence joins TRBV6-1 and TRBJ2-6, with D possibly TRBD2 on 7 matching bases. This CDR3 has 15 residues. Germline assignment: CDR1 MNHNS and CDR2 SASEGT. The V end lost 5 bases, the J end lost 2 bases, and 10 bases lay between the germline ends.

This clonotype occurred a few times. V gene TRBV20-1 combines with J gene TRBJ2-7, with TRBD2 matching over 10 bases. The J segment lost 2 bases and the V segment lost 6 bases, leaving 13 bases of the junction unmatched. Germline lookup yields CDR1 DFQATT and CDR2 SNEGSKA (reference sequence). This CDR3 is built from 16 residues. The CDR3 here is CSARGNGLADTYEQYF. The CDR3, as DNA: TGCAGTGCCAGGGGCAATGGACTAGCGGACACCTACGAGCAGTACTTC.

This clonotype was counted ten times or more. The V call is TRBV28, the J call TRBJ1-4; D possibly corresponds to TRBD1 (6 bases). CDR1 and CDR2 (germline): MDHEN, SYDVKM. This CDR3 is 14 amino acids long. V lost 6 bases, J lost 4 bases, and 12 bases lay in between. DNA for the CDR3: TGTGCCAGCAGACGACAGGCAGATAATGAAAAACTGTTTTTT. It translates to CASRRQADNEKLFF. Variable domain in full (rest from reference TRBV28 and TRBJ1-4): DVKVTQSSRYLVKRTGEKVFLECVQDMDHENMFWYRQDPGLGLRLIYFSYDVKMKEKGDIPEGYSVSREKKERFSLILESASTNQTSMYLCASRRQADNEKLFFGSGTQLSVL.

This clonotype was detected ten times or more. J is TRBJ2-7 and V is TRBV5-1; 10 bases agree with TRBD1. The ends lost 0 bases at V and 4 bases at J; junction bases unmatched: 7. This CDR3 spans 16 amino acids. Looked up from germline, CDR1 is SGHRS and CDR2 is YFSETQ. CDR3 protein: CASSLGRPGQGYEQYF. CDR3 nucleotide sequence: TGCGCCAGCAGCTTGGGACGACCGGGACAGGGGTACGAGCAGTACTTC. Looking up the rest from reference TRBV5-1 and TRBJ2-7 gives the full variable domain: KAGVTQTPRYLIKTRGQQVTLSCSPISGHRSVSWYQQTPGQGLQFLFEYFSETQRNKGNFPGRFSGRQFSNSRSEMNVSTLELGDSALYLCASSLGRPGQGYEQYFGPGTRLTVT.

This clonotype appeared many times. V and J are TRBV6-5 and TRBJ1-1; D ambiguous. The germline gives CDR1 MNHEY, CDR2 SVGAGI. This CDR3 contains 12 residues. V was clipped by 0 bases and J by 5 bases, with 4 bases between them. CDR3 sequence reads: CASSYSMTEAFF. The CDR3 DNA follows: TGTGCCAGCAGTTACTCGATGACTGAAGCTTTCTTT.

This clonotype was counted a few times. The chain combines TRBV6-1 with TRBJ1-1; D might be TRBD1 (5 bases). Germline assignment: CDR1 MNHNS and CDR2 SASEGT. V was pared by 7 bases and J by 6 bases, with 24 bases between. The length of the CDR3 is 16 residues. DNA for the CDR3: TGTGCCAGCACCCCTTACGGGGCCGATAGAACCCCTGAAGCTTTCTTT. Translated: CASTPYGADRTPEAFF.

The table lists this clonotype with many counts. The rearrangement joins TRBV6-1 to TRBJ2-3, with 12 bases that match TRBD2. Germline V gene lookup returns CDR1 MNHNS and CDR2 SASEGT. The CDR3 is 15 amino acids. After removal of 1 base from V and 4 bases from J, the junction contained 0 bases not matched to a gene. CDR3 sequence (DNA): TGTGCCAGCAGTGAAGGACTAGCGGGGGCAGATACGCAGTATTTT. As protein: CASSEGLAGADTQYF.

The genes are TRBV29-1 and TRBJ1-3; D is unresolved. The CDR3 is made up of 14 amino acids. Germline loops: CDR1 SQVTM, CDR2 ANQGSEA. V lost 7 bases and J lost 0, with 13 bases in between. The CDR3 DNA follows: TGCAGCGCCGGGTCGGCGCTCTCTGGAAACACCATATATTTT. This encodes CSAGSALSGNTIYF.

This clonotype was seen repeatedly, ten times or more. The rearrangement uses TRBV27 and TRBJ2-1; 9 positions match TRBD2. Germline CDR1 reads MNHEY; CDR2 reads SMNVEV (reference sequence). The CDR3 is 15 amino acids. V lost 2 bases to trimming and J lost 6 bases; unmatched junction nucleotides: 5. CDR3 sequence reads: CASSLDPSGINEQFF. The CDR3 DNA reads TGTGCCAGCAGTTTAGACCCTAGCGGGATCAATGAGCAGTTCTTC.

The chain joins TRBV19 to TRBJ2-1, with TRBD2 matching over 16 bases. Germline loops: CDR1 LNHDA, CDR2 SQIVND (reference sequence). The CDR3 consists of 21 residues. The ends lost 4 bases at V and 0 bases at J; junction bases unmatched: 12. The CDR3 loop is CASSTGTSGRVWGGSYNEQFF. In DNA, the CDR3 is TGTGCCAGTAGTACCGGGACTAGCGGGAGGGTATGGGGGGGCTCCTACAATGAGCAGTTCTTC.

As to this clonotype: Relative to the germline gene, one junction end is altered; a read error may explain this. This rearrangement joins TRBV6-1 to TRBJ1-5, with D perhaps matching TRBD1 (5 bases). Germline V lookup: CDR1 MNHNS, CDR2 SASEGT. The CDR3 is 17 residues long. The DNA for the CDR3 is TGTGCCGGCAGTGAACCCCCCTCGTGGGGGGTGACTCAGCCCCAGCATTTT. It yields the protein CAGSEPPSWGVTQPQHF.

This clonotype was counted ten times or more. The CDR3 DNA is TGCAGTGCGATAGACCCGGCTAGCGGGAGTTACAATGAGCAGTTCTTC. Translating gives CSAIDPASGSYNEQFF. V and J are TRBV20-1 and TRBJ2-1, with 10 bases identical to TRBD2. Trimming took 6 bases from V and 4 from J; bases not matched to a gene: 12. The germline CDR1 and CDR2 sequences are DFQATT and SNEGSKA (reference sequence). There are 16 residues in the CDR3.

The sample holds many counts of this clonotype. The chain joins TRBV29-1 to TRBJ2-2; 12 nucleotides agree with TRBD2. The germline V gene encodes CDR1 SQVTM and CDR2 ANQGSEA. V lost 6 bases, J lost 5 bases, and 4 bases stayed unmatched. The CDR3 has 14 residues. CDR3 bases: TGCAGCGTACTAGCGGGAGGAACTACCGGGGAGCTGTTTTTT. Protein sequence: CSVLAGGTTGELFF.

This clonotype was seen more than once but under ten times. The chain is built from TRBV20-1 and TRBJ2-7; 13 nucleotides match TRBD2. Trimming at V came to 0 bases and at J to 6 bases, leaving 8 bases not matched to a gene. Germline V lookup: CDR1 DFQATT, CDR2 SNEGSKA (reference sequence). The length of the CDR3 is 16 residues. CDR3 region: CSARDGLAGVGREQYF. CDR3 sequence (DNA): TGCAGTGCTAGAGACGGACTAGCGGGAGTCGGGCGCGAGCAGTACTTC.